These 21 T cell receptor beta chains were all obtained from the same sample, sequenced in a study of persistence of HIV-infected CD4 T cells. The immunoSEQ assay was version 4, run in survey mode. Produced via immunoSEQ multiplex PCR; TCRdb's table is partial and in-frame only. The sample yields about 40,000 clones, 75% to 85% seen once. Overlapping HIV-1 Gag 15-mer peptides at approximately 1 ug per peptide per mL were used. Memory cells lacking CD40L and CD69 with high CD45RO were sorted. Their cognate antigens are unknown. Material: CD4+ T cells sorted from PBMCs after roughly 18-hour stimulation, obtained from a patient who received antiretroviral therapy. These receptors were collected from an adult man with HIV who was CMV-seropositive.

This clone was counted a few times. CDR3 region: CAWSIGNTEAFF. The CDR3 coding sequence is TGTGCCTGGAGTATAGGGAACACTGAAGCTTTCTTT. This chain connects TRBV30 to TRBJ1-1; D is ambiguous. V was cut by 2 bases and J by 1 base, with 5 bases left in between. CDR3 length: 12 amino acids. Germline V gene data show CDR1 as GTSNPN and CDR2 as SVGIG (reference sequence).

The V call is TRBV6-1, the J call TRBJ1-5; D gene ambiguous. The length of the CDR3 is 13 residues. V lost 0 bases, J lost 5 bases, and 5 bases lay in between. Germline CDR1 reads MNHNS; CDR2 reads SASEGT. CDR3 coding DNA: TGTGCCAGCAGTGAAGCTCCGGATCAGCCCCAGCATTTT. This gives the protein CASSEAPDQPQHF.

This chain joins TRBV6-2 or TRBV6-3 and TRBJ2-3; a weak D match, TRBD2 (5 bases). Germline CDR1 is MNHEY and CDR2 is SVGEGT. This CDR3 is 14 amino acids long. The V end was cut by 6 bases, the J end by 4 bases, with 14 bases between. The CDR3 sequence is CASSPGRIADTQYF. For the CDR3, the DNA is TGTGCCAGCAGCCCTGGGAGAATCGCAGATACGCAGTATTTT.

This chain joins TRBV7-8 and TRBJ1-5; D possibly corresponds to TRBD1 (5 bases). V lost 5 bases and J lost 3, with 14 bases in between. The length of the CDR3 is 15 residues. Germline loops: CDR1 SGHVS, CDR2 FQNEAQ. This CDR3 is CASSRDGRNNQPQHF. CDR3 nucleotides: TGTGCCAGCAGCCGGGACGGCCGAAACAATCAGCCCCAGCATTTT.

The chain couples TRBV5-1 to TRBJ1-2, with TRBD1 as a possible D gene (6 bases). V lost 1 base, J lost 7 bases, and 17 bases lay in between. This CDR3 is 15 amino acids long. The V gene's germline CDR1 is SGHRS and CDR2 YFSETQ. CDR3 region: CASSLLPGERSGYTF. As DNA, the CDR3 is TGCGCCAGCAGCTTGTTGCCAGGGGAAAGAAGTGGCTACACCTTC.

This rearrangement joins TRBV5-4 to TRBJ1-6, with no clear D. Trimming cost V 0 bases and J 8 bases, with 6 bases left between them. From germline, CDR1 is SGHNT and CDR2 YYREEE (reference sequence). CDR3 length equals 13 residues. The CDR3 nucleotides are TGTGCCAGCAGCTTGGGCCGGGATTCACCCCTCCACTTT. It encodes CASSLGRDSPLHF.

This clone appeared a single time. This chain links TRBV5-1 with TRBJ2-6; tentative D call: TRBD1 (6 bases). The CDR3 extends over 16 amino acids. V was cut by 4 bases and J by 1 base, with 12 bases left in between. Germline V gene sequence: CDR1 SGHRS, CDR2 YFSETQ. This CDR3 reads CASSVTQGSGANVLTF. The CDR3 region has the DNA TGCGCCAGCAGCGTCACCCAGGGGTCTGGGGCCAACGTCCTGACTTTC.

The chain combines TRBV5-1 with TRBJ2-5; 7 bases are shared with TRBD2. Germline V gene data show CDR1 as SGHRS and CDR2 as YFSETQ. The junction had 13 bases not matched to a gene; V was cut back by 6 bases and J by 5 bases. This CDR3 comprises 15 residues. The CDR3 here is CASTLWGGAGETQYF. Here the CDR3 DNA reads TGCGCCAGCACCCTCTGGGGAGGGGCCGGTGAGACCCAGTACTTC.

The chain uses TRBV7-8 and TRBJ2-5; possibly TRBD1 for D (6 bases). V was cut by 4 bases and J by 5 bases, with 14 bases left in between. Germline V lookup: CDR1 SGHVS, CDR2 FQNEAQ. The CDR3 consists of 14 residues. The CDR3 region is CASSYRVSVETQYF. CDR3 in DNA: TGTGCCAGCAGCTACAGGGTTAGCGTGGAGACCCAGTACTTC.

The V call is TRBV20-1, the J call TRBJ2-1; D gene ambiguous. From germline, CDR1 is DFQATT and CDR2 SNEGSKA (reference sequence). V was trimmed by 3 bases and J by 2 bases, leaving 8 bases between them. The CDR3 covers 13 residues. The CDR3 sequence: CSASQGTYNEQFF. The CDR3 nucleotides read TGCAGTGCTAGTCAAGGAACCTACAATGAGCAGTTCTTC.

This rearrangement joins TRBV14 to TRBJ1-6; no firm D call. The V end lost 0 bases, the J end lost 6 bases, and 9 bases lay between the germline ends. The CDR3 has 15 amino acids. Germline CDR1 reads SGHDN; CDR2 reads FVKESK. The CDR3 protein is CASSQELGTNSPLHF. CDR3 coding DNA: TGTGCCAGCAGCCAAGAGCTGGGAACTAATTCACCCCTCCACTTT.

This chain connects TRBV5-1 to TRBJ2-7, with a possible D match to TRBD1 (6 bases). V lost 1 base, J lost 0 bases, and 8 bases lay in between. From germline, CDR1 is SGHRS and CDR2 YFSETQ. This CDR3 is built from 14 residues. For the CDR3, the DNA is TGCGCCAGCAGCTTGCAGGGGAGCTCCTACGAGCAGTACTTC. It encodes CASSLQGSSYEQYF.

V gene TRBV9 combines with J gene TRBJ2-7; 12 nucleotides line up with TRBD2. J was trimmed by 7 bases and V by 3 bases; bases with no gene match: 8. The length of the CDR3 is 15 residues. Germline V CDR1 and CDR2: SGDLS, YYNGEE. CDR3 residues: CASSERTSGMEEQYF. DNA of the CDR3: TGTGCCAGCAGCGAGAGGACTAGCGGGATGGAAGAGCAGTACTTC.

The chain recombines TRBV5-1 with TRBJ2-7, with TRBD1 matching over 7 bases. This CDR3 contains 15 residues. Germline lookup yields CDR1 SGHRS and CDR2 YFSETQ. J lost 4 bases, V lost 0 bases, and 7 bases had no gene match. The CDR3 sequence is CASSLVGTATYEQYF. Written as DNA, the CDR3 is TGCGCCAGCAGCTTGGTCGGGACAGCGACTTACGAGCAGTACTTC.

The chain recombines TRBV7-8 with TRBJ1-2, with D possibly TRBD1 on 5 matching bases. Germline V gives CDR1 SGHVS, CDR2 FQNEAQ. The CDR3 is 15 amino acids. Trimming pared 6 bases from V and 3 bases from J, leaving 17 bases between. The chain's CDR3 is CASRSSWDGYYGYTF. Here the CDR3 DNA reads TGTGCCAGCAGGAGTTCTTGGGACGGATACTATGGCTACACCTTC.

This chain links TRBV7-8 with TRBJ1-1; a possible D gene is TRBD1 (5 bases). Trimming stripped 5 bases from V and 5 bases from J, with 15 bases between. Germline V CDR1 and CDR2: SGHVS, FQNEAQ. There are 14 residues in the CDR3. This chain's CDR3 is CASSPARVRTEAFF. The CDR3 nucleotides read TGTGCCAGCAGCCCGGCCAGGGTGAGGACTGAAGCTTTCTTT.

The J gene is TRBJ1-3, the V gene TRBV3-1 (or the pseudogene TRBV3-2); D gene unclear. In germline, CDR1 is LGHDT, CDR2 YNNKEL (reference sequence). Trimming took 0 bases from V and 8 from J, leaving 23 bases between them. This CDR3 has 18 residues. CDR3 residues: CASSQDVQRGTVGDTIYF. CDR3 bases: TGTGCCAGCAGCCAAGACGTACAGCGGGGTACTGTGGGTGACACCATATATTTT.

The chain combines TRBV2 with TRBJ2-4, with D unclear. Trimming took off 2 bases at V and 2 bases at J, with 7 bases between the two ends. Germline CDR1 and CDR2: SNHLY and FYNNEI. The CDR3 extends over 14 amino acids. This CDR3 is CASSEMRSKNIQYF. In nucleotides, the CDR3 is TGTGCCAGCAGTGAAATGCGTTCCAAAAACATTCAGTACTTC.

V usage is TRBV28 and J usage is TRBJ2-7, with D hard to call. There are 12 residues in the CDR3. V lost 2 bases, J lost 2 bases, and 4 bases lay in between. Germline V CDR1 and CDR2: MDHEN, SYDVKM. This chain's CDR3 is CASSLKAYEQYF. The CDR3, as DNA: TGTGCCAGCAGTTTAAAAGCCTACGAGCAGTACTTC.

This clone has a handful of counts. The J gene is TRBJ1-1, the V gene TRBV7-9; no clear D gene. Germline CDR1 and CDR2: SEHNR and FQNEAQ (reference sequence). The V end lost 1 base, the J end lost 1 base, and 10 bases lay between the germline ends. This CDR3 is 15 amino acids long. The CDR3 region has the DNA TGTGCCAGCAGCTTAGGACTAGGAGGGAACACTGAAGCTTTCTTT. This codes for CASSLGLGGNTEAFF.

This sequence joins TRBV29-1 and TRBJ1-4, with D possibly matching TRBD1 (5 bases). The CDR3 totals 16 residues. Germline V CDR1 and CDR2: SQVTM, ANQGSEA. The V and J ends lost 2 bases and 4 bases respectively, with 17 bases between them. The CDR3 region is CSVESREGRDNEKLFF. CDR3 DNA: TGCAGCGTTGAATCAAGGGAGGGCAGGGATAATGAAAAACTGTTTTTT. Looking up the rest from reference TRBV29-1 and TRBJ1-4 gives the full variable domain: SAVISQKPSRDICQRGTSLTIQCQVDSQVTMMFWYRQQPGQSLTLIATANQGSEATYESGFVIDKFPISRPNLTFSTLTVSNMSPEDSSIYLCSVESREGRDNEKLFFGSGTQLSVL.